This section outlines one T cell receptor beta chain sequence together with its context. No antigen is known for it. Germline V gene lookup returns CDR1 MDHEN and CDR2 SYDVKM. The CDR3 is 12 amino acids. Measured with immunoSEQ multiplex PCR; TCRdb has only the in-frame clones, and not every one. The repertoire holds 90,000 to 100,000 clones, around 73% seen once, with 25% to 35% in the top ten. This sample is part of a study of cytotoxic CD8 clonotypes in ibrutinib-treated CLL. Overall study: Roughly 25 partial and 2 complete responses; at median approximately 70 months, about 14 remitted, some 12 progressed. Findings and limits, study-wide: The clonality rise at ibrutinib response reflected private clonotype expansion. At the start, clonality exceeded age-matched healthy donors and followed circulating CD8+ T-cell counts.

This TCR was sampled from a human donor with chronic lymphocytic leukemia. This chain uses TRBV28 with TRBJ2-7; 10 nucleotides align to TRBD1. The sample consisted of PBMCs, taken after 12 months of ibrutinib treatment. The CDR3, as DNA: TGTGCTGGGGGACAGGGGAAATACGAGCAGTACTTC. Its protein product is CAGGQGKYEQYF. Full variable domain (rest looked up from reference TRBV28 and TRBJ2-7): DVKVTQSSRYLVKRTGEKVFLECVQDMDHENMFWYRQDPGLGLRLIYFSYDVKMKEKGDIPEGYSVSREKKERFSLILESASTNQTSMYLCAGGQGKYEQYFGPGTRLTVT.